This TCR beta chain was captured by sequencing in a study of T cell clonality in common variable immunodeficiency. Broader study findings: TCRbeta clonality was increased in CVID versus healthy controls. Shared TCRbeta clones were fewer between CVID subjects than controls.

Generated by immunoSEQ multiplex PCR, the TCRdb table keeps only in-frame clones and is missing some. The data show around 40,000 clones, with none appearing a single time. A remark on this clone: Its antigen is still unknown.

Each donor provided about 4.5 to 8.5 ml of heparinized whole blood. The material sequenced was peripheral blood mononuclear cells. This sequence originates from a person aged 18 to 70 in good health.

The covered CDR3 bases are TGTGCCAGCAGCTTGTCTAGCGGGGCGACCTACGAG. Amino acid sequence: CASSLSSGATYE. The whole CDR3 sequence reads CASSLSSGATYEQYF. The chain uses TRBV7-2 and TRBJ2-7; 9 positions agree with TRBD2. The sequenced fragment ends 3 residues before the CDR3 boundary, so the rest is inferred from the germline J gene. The CDR3 has 15 residues. With V trimmed by 3 bases and J by 2 bases, 5 bases remained unmatched. CDR1 and CDR2 from the germline V gene are SGHTA and FQGNSA.